This TCR beta chain was captured by sequencing in a study of a mutant IDH1 vaccine in newly diagnosed glioma. Whole-study context: The initiation of vaccination occurred 4-6 weeks after radiotherapy alone, or with temozolomide cycles. Earlier treatment was radiotherapy, temozolomide, or both, with most getting both. V12 came at week 35, V13 at week 47. Study-level findings and limits: Pseudoprogression appeared independent of alterations in top peripheral clonotypes.

The data were produced by immunoSEQ multiplex PCR, yet TCRdb's version contains in-frame clones alone and is incomplete. This sample has approximately 60,000 clones, with 75% to 90% found just once. The CDR3 length is 16 residues. Germline-derived CDR1 and CDR2 are MNHNS and SASEGT. The V segment lost 3 bases and the J segment 4 bases; nucleotides outside the gene matches: 6. Details on this clone: Its antigen remains unidentified.

Noted time point: week 47, end of study. Vaccination comprised doses that each held 300 ug of mutant IDH1 20-mer peptide, plus topical imiquimod. This specimen was PBMCs, taken from a glioma patient whose treatment included an IDH1 peptide vaccine. The clonotype was recovered from a man aged 25-45 years with glioma. This sequence joins TRBV6-1 and TRBJ2-1; TRBD2 matches at 10 bases. The CDR3 loop is CASSEGLAGAYNEQFF. The CDR3 region has the DNA TGTGCCAGCAGTGAGGGGCTAGCGGGGGCATACAATGAGCAGTTCTTC.